The 3 T cell receptor beta chains below all came from one sample that was sequenced in a study of T cell responses to AZD1222 COVID-19 vaccine. Here immunoSEQ multiplex PCR was the method, and the copy in TCRdb shows in-frame clones only, minus some. The data contain roughly 100,000 clones, 88% of them singletons. The sequenced sample was peripheral blood, obtained on day 0 of AZD1222 vaccination. These receptors all come from an adult in good health.

The rearrangement links TRBV30 to TRBJ1-3; maybe TRBD1 (5 bases). Germline loops: CDR1 GTSNPN, CDR2 SVGIG (reference sequence). The V and J ends lost 2 bases and 0 bases respectively, with 11 bases between them. The CDR3 spans 15 residues. This chain's CDR3 is CAWSKTVASGNTIYF. CDR3 nucleotides: TGTGCCTGGAGTAAGACAGTCGCCTCTGGAAACACCATATATTTT. Supplemented by reference TRBV30 and TRBJ1-3, the full variable domain reads SQTIHQWPATLVQPVGSPLSLECTVEGTSNPNLYWYRQAAGRGLQLLFYSVGIGQISSEVPQNLSASRPQDRQFILSSKKLLLSDSGFYLCAWSKTVASGNTIYFGEGSWLTVV.

This clone turned up a few times. J is TRBJ2-7 and V is TRBV29-1; TRBD1 agrees at 7 bases. The CDR3 is made up of 12 amino acids. Germline loops: CDR1 SQVTM, CDR2 ANQGSEA. V lost 8 bases and J lost 2; bases outside the gene matches: 6. CDR3: CSFGTDAYEQYF. CDR3 DNA sequence: TGCAGCTTCGGGACAGACGCCTACGAGCAGTACTTC.

The chain recombines TRBV28 with TRBJ2-7; D may be TRBD1 (6 bases). CDR1 is MDHEN, CDR2 SYDVKM, per germline. CDR3 length equals 15 residues. V dropped 5 bases and J dropped 4 bases, with 18 bases sitting between them. CDR3 residues: CASSRMGAVGYEQYF. The CDR3 DNA follows: TGTGCCAGCAGTAGAATGGGGGCAGTCGGGTACGAGCAGTACTTC. The full variable domain, rest sourced from reference TRBV28 and TRBJ2-7, is DVKVTQSSRYLVKRTGEKVFLECVQDMDHENMFWYRQDPGLGLRLIYFSYDVKMKEKGDIPEGYSVSREKKERFSLILESASTNQTSMYLCASSRMGAVGYEQYFGPGTRLTVT.